The next 5 T cell receptor beta chains were all read from a single sample in a study of blood T cell repertoires in COVID-19. Sequencing was performed with immunoSEQ multiplex PCR; in TCRdb, only in-frame clones are kept and a portion is missing. Of a few hundred thousand clones in the sample, 85% to 90% are singletons; the top ten hold under 3.5%. The sample taken for sequencing was peripheral blood. The source of these receptors is a woman aged 30 to 39 with COVID-19, enrolled during active disease.

The chain recombines TRBV27 with TRBJ2-3; D unresolved. This CDR3 has 12 amino acids. Germline CDR1 is MNHEY and CDR2 is SMNVEV (reference sequence). Trimming left V 5 bases short and J 2 bases short, with 5 bases between. CDR3 nucleotides: TGTGCCAGCAGTGCACACACAGATACGCAGTATTTT. It translates to CASSAHTDTQYF.

The CDR3 protein is CASSPGGIQNTEAFF. CDR3 DNA: TGCGCCAGCAGCCCAGGGGGAATTCAGAACACTGAAGCTTTCTTT. V usage is TRBV5-1 and J usage is TRBJ1-1; TRBD1 matches 7 bases. Trimming at V came to 4 bases and at J to 1 base, leaving 7 bases not matched to a gene. The germline CDR1 and CDR2 sequences are SGHRS and YFSETQ. The length of the CDR3 is 15 residues.

The CDR3 sequence: CASSFDRGGEKLFF. The CDR3 DNA reads as TGTGCCAGTAGTTTCGACAGGGGAGGTGAAAAACTGTTTTTT. This chain connects TRBV19 to TRBJ1-4; TRBD1 agrees at 8 bases. Germline V gene lookup returns CDR1 LNHDA and CDR2 SQIVND (reference sequence). There are 14 residues in the CDR3. Germline trimming cut 5 bases from V and 7 bases from J; bases unmatched to any gene: 6.

The V call is TRBV28, the J call TRBJ1-1; D remains unclear. The V and J ends lost 7 bases and 11 bases respectively, with 20 bases between them. This CDR3 is 13 amino acids long. Germline V CDR1 and CDR2: MDHEN, SYDVKM. CDR3 sequence reads: CASNAPRLEKAFF. CDR3 in DNA: TGTGCCAGCAACGCACCTAGACTCGAGAAGGCTTTCTTT.

There are a few counts of this clone. CDR3 in DNA: TGTGCCAGCAGCCTCAAACGGCCGGGACAGGGAGGCGAAAACACCATATATTTT. This sequence encodes CASSLKRPGQGGENTIYF. This chain links TRBV11-2 with TRBJ1-3, with TRBD1 matching 9 bases. The CDR3 spans 18 residues. Per germline, CDR1 SGHAT and CDR2 FQNNGV. With V trimmed by 5 bases and J by 6 bases, 17 bases remained unmatched.